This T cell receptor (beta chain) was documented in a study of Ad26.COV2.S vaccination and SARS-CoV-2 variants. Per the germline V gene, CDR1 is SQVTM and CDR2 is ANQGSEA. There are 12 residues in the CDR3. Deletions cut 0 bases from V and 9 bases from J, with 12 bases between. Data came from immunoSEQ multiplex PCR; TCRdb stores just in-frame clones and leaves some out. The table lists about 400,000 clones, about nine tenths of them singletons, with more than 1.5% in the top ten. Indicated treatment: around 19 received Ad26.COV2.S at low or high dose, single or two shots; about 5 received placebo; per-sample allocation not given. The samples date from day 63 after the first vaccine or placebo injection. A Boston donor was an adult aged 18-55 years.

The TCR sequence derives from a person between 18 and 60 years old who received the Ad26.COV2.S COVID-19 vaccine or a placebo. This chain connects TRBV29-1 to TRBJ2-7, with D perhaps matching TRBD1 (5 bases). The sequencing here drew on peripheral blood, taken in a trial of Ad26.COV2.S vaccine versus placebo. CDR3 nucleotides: TGCAGCGTTGAAGATGGGGCCTCGGGGCAGTACTTC. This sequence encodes CSVEDGASGQYF.